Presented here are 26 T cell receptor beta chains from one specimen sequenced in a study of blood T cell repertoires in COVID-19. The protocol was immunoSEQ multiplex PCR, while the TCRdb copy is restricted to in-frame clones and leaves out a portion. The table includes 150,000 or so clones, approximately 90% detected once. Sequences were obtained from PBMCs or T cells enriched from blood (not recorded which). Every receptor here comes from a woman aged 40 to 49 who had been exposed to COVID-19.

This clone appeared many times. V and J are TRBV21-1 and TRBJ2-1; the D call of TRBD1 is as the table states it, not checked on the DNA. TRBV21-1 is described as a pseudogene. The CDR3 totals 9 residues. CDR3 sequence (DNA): TGTGCCGGGCCTTGGGAGCAGTTCTTC. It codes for CAGPWEQFF.

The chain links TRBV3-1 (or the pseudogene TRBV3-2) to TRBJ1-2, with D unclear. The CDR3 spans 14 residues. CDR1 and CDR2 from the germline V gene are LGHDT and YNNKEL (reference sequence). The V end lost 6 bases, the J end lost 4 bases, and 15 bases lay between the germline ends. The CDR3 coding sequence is TGTGCCAGCAGACCACATGAAGTTGCCTATGGCTACACCTTC. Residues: CASRPHEVAYGYTF.

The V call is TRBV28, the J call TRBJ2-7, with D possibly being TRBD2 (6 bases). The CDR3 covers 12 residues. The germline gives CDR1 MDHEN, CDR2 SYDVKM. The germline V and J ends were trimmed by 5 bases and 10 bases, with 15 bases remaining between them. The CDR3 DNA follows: TGTGCCAGCAGTCTCCGACTAGTTACACAGTACTTC. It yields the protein CASSLRLVTQYF.

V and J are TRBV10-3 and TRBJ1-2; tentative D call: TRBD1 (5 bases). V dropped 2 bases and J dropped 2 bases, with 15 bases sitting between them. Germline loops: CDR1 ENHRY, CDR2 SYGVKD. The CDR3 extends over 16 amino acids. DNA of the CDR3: TGTGCCATCAGTGAGAATGGGTTGGAGGGGAACTATGGCTACACCTTC. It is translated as CAISENGLEGNYGYTF.

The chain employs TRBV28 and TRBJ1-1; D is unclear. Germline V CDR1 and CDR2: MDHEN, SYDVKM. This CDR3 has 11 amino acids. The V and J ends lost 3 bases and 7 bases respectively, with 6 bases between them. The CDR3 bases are TGTGCCAGCAGTTTTTACGGTGAAGCTTTCTTT. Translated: CASSFYGEAFF.

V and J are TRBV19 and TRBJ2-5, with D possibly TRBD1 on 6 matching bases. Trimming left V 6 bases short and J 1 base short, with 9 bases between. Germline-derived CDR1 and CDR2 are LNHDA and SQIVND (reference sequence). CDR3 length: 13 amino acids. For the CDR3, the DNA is TGTGCCAGTAGCTACAGGGCCCAAGAGACCCAGTACTTC. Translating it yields CASSYRAQETQYF.

Here the CDR3 reads CASSLGSASSYEQYF. Here the CDR3 DNA reads TGTGCCAGCAGCTTGGGGTCAGCGAGCTCCTACGAGCAGTACTTC. The chain is built from TRBV5-6 and TRBJ2-7; D uncertain. V dropped 0 bases and J dropped 0 bases, with 10 bases sitting between them. The CDR3 is 15 amino acids. From germline, CDR1 is SGHDT and CDR2 YYEEEE.

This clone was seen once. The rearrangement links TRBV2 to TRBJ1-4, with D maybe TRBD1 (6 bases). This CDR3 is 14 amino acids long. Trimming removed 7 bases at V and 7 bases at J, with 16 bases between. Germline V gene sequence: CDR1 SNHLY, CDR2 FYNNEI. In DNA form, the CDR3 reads TGTGCCAGCACAGGAGAACAGGGTGCTGAAAAACTGTTTTTT. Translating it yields CASTGEQGAEKLFF.

CDR3 sequence reads: CASLRQGALTGELFF. CDR3 coding DNA: TGTGCCAGTCTTAGACAGGGGGCTCTTACCGGGGAGCTGTTTTTT. V and J are TRBV19 and TRBJ2-2; 10 bases are a match to TRBD1. The length of the CDR3 is 15 residues. Germline V lookup: CDR1 LNHDA, CDR2 SQIVND (reference sequence). The V gene end was trimmed by 8 bases and the J gene end by 5 bases; junction bases not matched to a gene: 8.

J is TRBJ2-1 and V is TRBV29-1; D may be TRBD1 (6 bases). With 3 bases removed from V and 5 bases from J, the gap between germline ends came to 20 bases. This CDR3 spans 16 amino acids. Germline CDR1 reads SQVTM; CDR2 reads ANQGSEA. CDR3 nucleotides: TGCAGCGTTGACGTCCTTGTTGGGGGCCCTAACAATGAGCAGTTCTTC. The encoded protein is CSVDVLVGGPNNEQFF.

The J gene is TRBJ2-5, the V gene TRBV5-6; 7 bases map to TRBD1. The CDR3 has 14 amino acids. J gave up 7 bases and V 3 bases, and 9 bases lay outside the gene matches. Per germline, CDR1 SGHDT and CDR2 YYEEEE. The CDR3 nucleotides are TGTGCCAGCAGCTACCGACAGGGATCGGTGACCCAGTACTTC. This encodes CASSYRQGSVTQYF.

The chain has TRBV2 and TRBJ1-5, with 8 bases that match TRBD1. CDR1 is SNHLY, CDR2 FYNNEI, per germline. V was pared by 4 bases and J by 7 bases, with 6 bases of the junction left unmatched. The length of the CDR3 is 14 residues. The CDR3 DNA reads TGTGCCAGCAGTGTAGGACAGGGCCTACAGCCCCAGCATTTT. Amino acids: CASSVGQGLQPQHF.

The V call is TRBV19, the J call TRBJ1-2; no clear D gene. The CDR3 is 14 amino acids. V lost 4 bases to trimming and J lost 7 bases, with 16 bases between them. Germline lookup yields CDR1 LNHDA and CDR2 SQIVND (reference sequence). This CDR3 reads CASSTAGRQAGYTF. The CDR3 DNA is TGTGCCAGTAGTACAGCCGGCCGCCAGGCTGGCTACACCTTC.

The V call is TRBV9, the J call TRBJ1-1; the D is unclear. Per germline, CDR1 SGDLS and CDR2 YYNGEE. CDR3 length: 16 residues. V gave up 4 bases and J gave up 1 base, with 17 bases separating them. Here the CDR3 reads CASSLSPGAGNTEAFF. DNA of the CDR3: TGTGCCAGCAGCCTTTCGCCGGGCGCGGGGAACACTGAAGCTTTCTTT.

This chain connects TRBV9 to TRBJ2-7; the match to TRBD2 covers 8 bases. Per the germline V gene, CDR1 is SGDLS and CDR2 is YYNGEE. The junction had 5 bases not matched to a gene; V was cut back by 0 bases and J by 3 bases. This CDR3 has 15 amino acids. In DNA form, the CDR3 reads TGTGCCAGCAGCGTAGGGGGACTAGGGGGCTACGAGCAGTACTTC. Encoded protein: CASSVGGLGGYEQYF.

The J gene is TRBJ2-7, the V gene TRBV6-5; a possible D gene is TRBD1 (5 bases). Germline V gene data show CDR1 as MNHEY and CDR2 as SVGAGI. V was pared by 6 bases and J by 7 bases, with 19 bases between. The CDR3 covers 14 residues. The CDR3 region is CASRRIETVGEQYF. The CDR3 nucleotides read TGTGCCAGCAGAAGAATAGAGACAGTCGGGGAGCAGTACTTC.

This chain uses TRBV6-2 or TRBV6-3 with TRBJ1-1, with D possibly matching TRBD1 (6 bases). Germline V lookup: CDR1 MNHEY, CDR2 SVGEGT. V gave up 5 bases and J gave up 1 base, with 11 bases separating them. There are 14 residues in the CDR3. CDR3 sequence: CASSKETGNTEAFF. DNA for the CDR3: TGTGCCAGCAGTAAAGAGACAGGGAACACTGAAGCTTTCTTT.

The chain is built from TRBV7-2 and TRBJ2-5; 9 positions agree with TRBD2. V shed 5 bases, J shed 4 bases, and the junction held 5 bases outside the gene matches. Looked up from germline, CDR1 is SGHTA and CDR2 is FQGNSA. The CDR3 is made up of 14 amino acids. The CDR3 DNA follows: TGTGCCAGCAGCCAGCGGGAGGATGGAGAGACCCAGTACTTC. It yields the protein CASSQREDGETQYF.

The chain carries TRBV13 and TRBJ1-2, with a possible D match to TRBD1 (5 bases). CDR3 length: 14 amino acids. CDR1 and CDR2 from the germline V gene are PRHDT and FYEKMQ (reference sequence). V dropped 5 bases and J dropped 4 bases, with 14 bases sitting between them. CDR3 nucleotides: TGTGCCAGCAGCCGGCGGGACGGCTTCTATGGCTACACCTTC. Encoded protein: CASSRRDGFYGYTF.

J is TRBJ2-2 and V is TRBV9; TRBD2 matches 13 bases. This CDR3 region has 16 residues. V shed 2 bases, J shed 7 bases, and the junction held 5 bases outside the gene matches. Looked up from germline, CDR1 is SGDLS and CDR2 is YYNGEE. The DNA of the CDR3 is TGTGCCAGCAGCGTCGGACTAGCGGGGGAGGACGGGGAGCTGTTTTTT. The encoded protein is CASSVGLAGEDGELFF.

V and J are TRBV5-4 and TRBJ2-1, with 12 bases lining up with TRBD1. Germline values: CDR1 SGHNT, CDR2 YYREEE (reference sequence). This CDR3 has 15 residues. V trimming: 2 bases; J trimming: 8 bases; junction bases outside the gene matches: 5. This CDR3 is CASSLGDRGRDEQFF. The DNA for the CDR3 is TGTGCCAGCAGCTTAGGGGACAGGGGGCGCGATGAGCAGTTCTTC.

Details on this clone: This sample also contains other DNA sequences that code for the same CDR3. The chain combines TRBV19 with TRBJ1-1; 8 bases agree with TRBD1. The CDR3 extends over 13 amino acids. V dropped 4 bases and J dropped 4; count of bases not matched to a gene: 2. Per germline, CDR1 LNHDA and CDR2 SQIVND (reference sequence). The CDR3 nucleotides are TGTGCCAGTAGTACGGACAGGGCCACTGAAGCTTTCTTT. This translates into CASSTDRATEAFF.

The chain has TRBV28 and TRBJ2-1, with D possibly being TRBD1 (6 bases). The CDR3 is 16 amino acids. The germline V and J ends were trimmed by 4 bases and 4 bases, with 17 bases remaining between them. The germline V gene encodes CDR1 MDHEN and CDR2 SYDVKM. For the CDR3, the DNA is TGTGCCAGCAGTTCTCTAAGGGGGACGGATTACAATGAGCAGTTCTTC. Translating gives CASSSLRGTDYNEQFF.

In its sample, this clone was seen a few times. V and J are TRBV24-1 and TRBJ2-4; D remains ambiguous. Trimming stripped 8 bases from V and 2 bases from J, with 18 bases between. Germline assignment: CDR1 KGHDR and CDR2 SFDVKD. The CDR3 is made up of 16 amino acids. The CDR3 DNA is TGTGCCACCAATCCAGACAAAGGCCTGCCCAAAAACATTCAGTACTTC. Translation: CATNPDKGLPKNIQYF.

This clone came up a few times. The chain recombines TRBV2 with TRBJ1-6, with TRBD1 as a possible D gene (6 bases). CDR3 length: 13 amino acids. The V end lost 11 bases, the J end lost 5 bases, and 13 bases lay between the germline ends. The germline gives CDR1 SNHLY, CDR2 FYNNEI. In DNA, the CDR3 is TGTGCCTGTGGACAGCAGAATAATTCACCCCTCCACTTT. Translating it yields CACGQQNNSPLHF.

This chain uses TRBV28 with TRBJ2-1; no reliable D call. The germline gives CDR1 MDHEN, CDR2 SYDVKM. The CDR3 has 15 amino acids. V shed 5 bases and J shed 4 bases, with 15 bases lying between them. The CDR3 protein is CASSPPTGSYNEQFF. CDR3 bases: TGTGCCAGCAGTCCCCCTACCGGGTCGTACAATGAGCAGTTCTTC. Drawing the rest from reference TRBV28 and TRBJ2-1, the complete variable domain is DVKVTQSSRYLVKRTGEKVFLECVQDMDHENMFWYRQDPGLGLRLIYFSYDVKMKEKGDIPEGYSVSREKKERFSLILESASTNQTSMYLCASSPPTGSYNEQFFGPGTRLTVL.